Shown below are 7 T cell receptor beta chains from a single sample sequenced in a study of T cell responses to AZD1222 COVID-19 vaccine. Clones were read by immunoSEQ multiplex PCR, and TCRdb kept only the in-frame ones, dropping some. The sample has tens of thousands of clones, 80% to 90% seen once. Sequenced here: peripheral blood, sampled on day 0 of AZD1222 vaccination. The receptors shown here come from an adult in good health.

CDR3 sequence reads: CASSLEGLSYGYTF. The CDR3 coding sequence is TGCGCCAGCAGCTTGGAGGGGCTATCCTATGGCTACACCTTC. The chain uses TRBV5-1 and TRBJ1-2; possible D gene TRBD1, 5 bases. The CDR3 consists of 14 residues. CDR1 SGHRS and CDR2 YFSETQ come from the germline V gene. V was trimmed by 0 bases and J by 4 bases, leaving 10 bases between them.

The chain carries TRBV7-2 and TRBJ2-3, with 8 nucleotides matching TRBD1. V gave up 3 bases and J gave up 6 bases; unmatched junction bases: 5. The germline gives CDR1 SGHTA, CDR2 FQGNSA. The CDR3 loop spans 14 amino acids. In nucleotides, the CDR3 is TGTGCCAGCAGCTTCACTCAGGGGGCGGATACGCAGTATTTT. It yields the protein CASSFTQGADTQYF.

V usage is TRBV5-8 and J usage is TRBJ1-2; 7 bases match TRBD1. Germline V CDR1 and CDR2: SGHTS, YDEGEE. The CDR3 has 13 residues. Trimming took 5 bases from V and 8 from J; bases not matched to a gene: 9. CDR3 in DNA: TGTGCCAGCAGACCTACAGGGGCAGCAGGCTACACCTTC. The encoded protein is CASRPTGAAGYTF.

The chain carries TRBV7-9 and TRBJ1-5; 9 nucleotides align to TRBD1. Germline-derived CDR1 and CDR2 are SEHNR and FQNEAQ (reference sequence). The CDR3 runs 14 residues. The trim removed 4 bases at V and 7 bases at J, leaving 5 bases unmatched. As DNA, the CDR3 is TGTGCCAGCAGCTCACAGGGGGCGCAACAGCCCCAGCATTTT. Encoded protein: CASSSQGAQQPQHF.

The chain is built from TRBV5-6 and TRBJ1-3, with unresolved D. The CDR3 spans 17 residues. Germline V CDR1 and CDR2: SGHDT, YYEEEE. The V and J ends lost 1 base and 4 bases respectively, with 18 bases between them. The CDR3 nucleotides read TGTGCCAGCAGCTTGTTAACTGTAGCGGCGGGAGGAAACACCATATATTTT. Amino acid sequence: CASSLLTVAAGGNTIYF.

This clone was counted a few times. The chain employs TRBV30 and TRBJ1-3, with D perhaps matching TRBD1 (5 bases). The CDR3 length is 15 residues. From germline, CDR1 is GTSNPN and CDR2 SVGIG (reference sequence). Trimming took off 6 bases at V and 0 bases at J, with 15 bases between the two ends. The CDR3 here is CACRAGTFSGNTIYF. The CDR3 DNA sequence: TGTGCCTGTCGCGCGGGGACCTTCTCTGGAAACACCATATATTTT.

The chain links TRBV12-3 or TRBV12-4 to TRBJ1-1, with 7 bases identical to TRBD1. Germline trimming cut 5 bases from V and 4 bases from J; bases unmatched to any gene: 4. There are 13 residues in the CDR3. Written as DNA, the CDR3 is TGTGCCAGCAGTGAACAGGGGCCCACTGAAGCTTTCTTT. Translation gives CASSEQGPTEAFF.